This T cell receptor (beta chain) originates from a study of resident and recirculating memory T cells in vitiligo (dated by TCRdb to about 2018). Describing the broader study: For TCR beta sequencing, epidermis was obtained by shave biopsy from two lesional and two nonlesional sites, and PBMCs were also collected, from each of 3 stable vitiligo patients. Right before genomic DNA was extracted using the Qiagen DNeasy Blood & Tissue Kit, the samples were homogenized with no cell sorting step. The human TCR beta sequencing was designed to test whether specific clones found in lesional vitiligo skin differed from the clones found in nonlesional skin and in blood. What the study reported, not specific to this receptor: Future mechanistic studies are needed so that the relative contributions of the lesion-infiltrating T cell clones and of human Trm versus Tcm pools can be evaluated. Because TCR sequences were not shared across biopsy sites or across patients, the findings suggest that different lesions are infiltrated by different T cell clones, a pattern described as private specificity. Overlap and correlation analysis found no significant repertoire overlap between any two biopsies, even biopsies from the same patient, apart from each lesion compared with itself. No single dominant TCR clone was found, and clonality differed from one vitiligo lesion to another.

The immunoSEQ hsTCRB kit was used to amplify TCR beta chains from genomic DNA. TCR beta libraries were sequenced on an Illumina MiSeq instrument by the immunoSEQ service. In the source study's methods: The immunoSEQ Analyzer was used to analyze the repertoire data. TCRdb mirrors the immuneACCESS table, restricted to in-frame sequences. Some clones are absent from its copies; in checked studies, under half trace to an unresolved V gene, and the reason for the others is unknown. From that table come the V and J calls and clone size; the DNA was used to work out D and trimming. This sample has 75,000 to 95,000 clones in its table, and 92% of those were observed once. Together, the top ten hold approximately 4.7% of the sample. About this clone itself: Its recognized antigen is unknown. Base quality data are lacking; no much larger clone is found one base away.

Vitiligo counted as stable when lesions had not changed during the previous 6 months. To count as stable, patients also needed to show no confetti depigmentation, which is a clinical sign of active vitiligo. Any patient who had received treatment in the previous three months was excluded. PBMCs were isolated from heparinized blood by Ficoll density gradient centrifugation and were subsequently flash-frozen. The CDR3 runs 15 residues from the cysteine to the phenylalanine. Here the CDR3 DNA is all that survives: 45 bases in frame from base 1. CDR1 and CDR2 were assigned from the germline V gene as MNHNS and SASEGT. V is clipped by 1 base and J by 11 bases, and the sequence between their germline boundaries is 17 bases long.

The receptor comes from a male donor with vitiligo. The sample consisted of blood. The chain is encoded by TRBV6-1 joined to TRBJ1-4, and perhaps TRBD1 as D gene, on 6 matching bases. The CDR3 here reads CASSEGSRGGTKLFF. The DNA sequence is TGTGCCAGCAGTGAAGGGAGCAGGGGCGGCACCAAACTGTTTTTT.